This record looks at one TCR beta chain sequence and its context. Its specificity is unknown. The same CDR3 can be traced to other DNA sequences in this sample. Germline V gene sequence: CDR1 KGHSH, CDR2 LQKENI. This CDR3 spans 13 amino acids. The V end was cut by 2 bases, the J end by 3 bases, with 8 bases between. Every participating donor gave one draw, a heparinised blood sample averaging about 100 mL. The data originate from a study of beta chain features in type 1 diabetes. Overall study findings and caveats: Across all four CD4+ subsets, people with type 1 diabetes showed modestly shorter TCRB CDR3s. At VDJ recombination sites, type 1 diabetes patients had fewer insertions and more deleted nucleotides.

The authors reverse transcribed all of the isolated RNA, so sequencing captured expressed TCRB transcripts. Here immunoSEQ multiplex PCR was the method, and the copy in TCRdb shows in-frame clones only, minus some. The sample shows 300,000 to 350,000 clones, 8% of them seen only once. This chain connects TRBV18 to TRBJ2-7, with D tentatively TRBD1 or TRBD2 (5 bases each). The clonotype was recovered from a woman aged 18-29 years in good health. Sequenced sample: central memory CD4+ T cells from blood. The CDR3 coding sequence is TGTGCCAGCTCACCAGGGACCAGCTACGAGCAGTACTTC. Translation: CASSPGTSYEQYF.